These 9 T cell receptor beta chains came from one sample sequenced in a study of cytomegalovirus exposure and HLA in healthy donors. PCR primers comprised 60 Vbeta and 13 Jbeta primers. The assay was immunoSEQ multiplex PCR, and TCRdb's table has in-frame clones only and misses some. The repertoire includes 110,000 to 150,000 clones, approximately 80% of them detected once, and 3.5% to 5% sits in the top ten. The sample comprised PBMCs. These receptors originate from a male donor in good health and CMV-seronegative.

As to this clone: The junction departs from the called germline gene at one end, perhaps through a read error. This chain uses TRBV11-2 with TRBJ2-1; 7 positions agree with TRBD2. The CDR3 loop spans 13 amino acids. From germline, CDR1 is SGHAT and CDR2 FQNNGV. As DNA, the CDR3 is TGTGCCAGCAGCTTAGCATCAGGAGCGGGATCGATCTTC. Translating it yields CASSLASGAGSIF.

The rearrangement uses TRBV29-1 and TRBJ2-7, with 7 bases fitting TRBD1. CDR1 is SQVTM and CDR2 is ANQGSEA in the germline V gene. V lost 4 bases to trimming and J lost 6 bases; unmatched junction nucleotides: 9. The CDR3 is 13 amino acids. CDR3 DNA: TGCAGCGTTGGAACGACAGGGACGTTCGAGCAGTACTTC. It is translated as CSVGTTGTFEQYF.

This chain joins TRBV19 and TRBJ2-7; TRBD2 matches 9 bases. This CDR3 contains 13 residues. Per the germline V gene, CDR1 is LNHDA and CDR2 is SQIVND (reference sequence). Trimming cost V 6 bases and J 6 bases; bases outside gene matches: 6. In nucleotides, the CDR3 is TGTGCCAGTAGCAAGGGACTAGCTGGCGAGCAGTACTTC. Its translation is CASSKGLAGEQYF.

This clone was picked up one time. The chain uses TRBV7-9 and TRBJ1-2; D gene uncertain. V lost 3 bases and J lost 1, with 9 bases in between. Germline values: CDR1 SEHNR, CDR2 FQNEAQ (reference sequence). The CDR3 loop spans 14 amino acids. The CDR3 nucleotides read TGTGCCAGCAGCTTGTACCGGGTTAACTATGGCTACACCTTC. It specifies CASSLYRVNYGYTF. The full variable domain, completed using reference TRBV7-9 and TRBJ1-2, is DTGVSQNPRHKITKRGQNVTFRCDPISEHNRLYWYRQTLGQGPEFLTYFQNEAQLEKSRLLSDRFSAERPKGSFSTLEIQRTEQGDSAMYLCASSLYRVNYGYTFGSGTRLTVV.

J is TRBJ2-6 and V is TRBV11-1, with D perhaps matching TRBD2 (6 bases). V was shortened by 7 bases and J by 0 bases, with 10 bases between the two germline ends. The CDR3 totals 15 residues. Germline values: CDR1 SGHAT, CDR2 FQDESV (reference sequence). The CDR3 DNA reads as TGTGCCAGCACCATGGAGGGCTCTGGGGCCAACGTCCTGACTTTC. This sequence encodes CASTMEGSGANVLTF. The entire variable domain, with the rest obtained from reference TRBV11-1 and TRBJ2-6, is as follows: EAEVAQSPRYKITEKSQAVAFWCDPISGHATLYWYRQILGQGPELLVQFQDESVVDDSQLPKDRFSAERLKGVDSTLKIQPAELGDSAMYLCASTMEGSGANVLTFGAGSRLTVL.

The chain links TRBV5-1 to TRBJ2-7; 9 positions match TRBD1. V was clipped by 4 bases and J by 6 bases; unmatched bases: 8. CDR1 is SGHRS, CDR2 YFSETQ, per germline. The CDR3 loop spans 14 amino acids. The CDR3 is CASSPVGTGIEQYF. The CDR3 DNA is TGCGCCAGCAGCCCCGTCGGGACAGGGATCGAGCAGTACTTC.

The rearrangement joins TRBV6-5 to TRBJ1-2, with no clear D. This CDR3 has 13 residues. The germline V gene encodes CDR1 MNHEY and CDR2 SVGAGI. The V end lost 5 bases, the J end lost 2 bases, and 9 bases lay between the germline ends. The CDR3 sequence: CASSRTGNYGYTF. The CDR3 coding sequence is TGTGCCAGCAGTCGGACGGGAAACTATGGCTACACCTTC.

The chain employs TRBV6-6 and TRBJ1-2; the D is unclear. The CDR3 has 13 amino acids. In germline, CDR1 is MNHNY, CDR2 SVGAGI (reference sequence). With 6 bases removed from V and 5 bases from J, the gap between germline ends came to 13 bases. The CDR3 coding sequence is TGTGCCAGCAGGGACTATGGGGATTATGGCTACACCTTC. Its protein product is CASRDYGDYGYTF.

The rearrangement uses TRBV5-6 and TRBJ1-1; 10 bases align to TRBD1. The J segment lost 6 bases and the V segment lost 5 bases, leaving 10 bases of the junction unmatched. Germline CDR1 reads SGHDT; CDR2 reads YYEEEE. The CDR3 totals 15 residues. The CDR3 protein is CASSPGQGFRPEAFF. In nucleotides, the CDR3 is TGTGCCAGCAGTCCGGGACAGGGGTTCAGACCTGAAGCTTTCTTT. The full variable domain, completed using reference TRBV5-6 and TRBJ1-1, is DAGVTQSPTHLIKTRGQQVTLRCSPKSGHDTVSWYQQALGQGPQFIFQYYEEEERQRGNFPDRFSGHQFPNYSSELNVNALLLGDSALYLCASSPGQGFRPEAFFGQGTRLTVV.